The rows below give T cell receptor beta chains drawn from one sample of a study of monozygotic twins with inflammatory bowel disease. Using the 5' RACE reads, TCRdb records one entry per CDR3 protein without DNA. The table for this sample gives approximately 330,000 distinct CDR3 sequences. The material sequenced was blood. The receptors originated from a human donor with ulcerative colitis or Crohn's disease, or a healthy co-twin of an affected twin (not recorded which). Both conserved end residues are part of each CDR3. The order of the fields is J gene, V gene, CDR3 protein.

J: TRBJ2-1
V: TRBV3-1
CDR3: CASSFSGGASGEQFF

J: TRBJ2-7
V: TRBV7-9
CDR3: CASRMTGPSYEQYF

J: TRBJ1-2
V: TRBV5-1
CDR3: CASSTRTGVNYGYTF

J: TRBJ2-3
V: TRBV28
CDR3: CASSFPQSRTDTQYF

J: TRBJ2-2
V: TRBV28
CDR3: CASTMRTVANTGELFF

J: TRBJ2-2
V: TRBV11-2
CDR3: CASKKTNTGELFF

J: TRBJ2-6
V: TRBV29-1
CDR3: CSVGDSQYSGANVLTF

J: TRBJ2-7
V: TRBV18
CDR3: CASSPSRGQANEQYF

J: TRBJ2-1
V: TRBV19
CDR3: CASSKTSGGGNEQFF

J: TRBJ1-1
V: TRBV28
CDR3: CASRGERVNTEAFF

J: TRBJ2-6
V: TRBV28
CDR3: CASSGQGGVPGANVLTF

J: TRBJ2-3
V: TRBV5-1
CDR3: CASSPGTRLDTQYF

J: TRBJ2-1
V: TRBV15
CDR3: CATSRDSHYNEQFF

J: TRBJ2-3
V: TRBV20-1
CDR3: CSARFGTARQAPIVGTDTQYF

J: TRBJ1-2
V: TRBV20-1
CDR3: CSARELRGGYGYTF

J: TRBJ1-1
V: TRBV12-3/TRBV12-4
CDR3: CASSPRDGILSKTEAFF

J: TRBJ1-5
V: TRBV20-1
CDR3: CSARDRREVGQPQHF

J: TRBJ1-2
V: TRBV12-3/TRBV12-4
CDR3: CASTSFWAVGGYTF

J: TRBJ2-7
V: TRBV6-2/TRBV6-3
CDR3: CANVYLCRGSYEQYF